The rows below give T cell receptor beta chains drawn from one sample of a study of T cells in Graves' hyperthyroidism and ophthalmopathy. One entry per CDR3 protein, called by TCRdb with MiXCR from the multiplex PCR reads. The sample has 300,000 to 500,000 distinct CDR3 sequences; around 15% are singletons. Sequencing used blood. The receptors originated from a middle-aged man with Graves' ophthalmopathy. Each CDR3 is given without its conserved first and last residue. Fields, in order: clone size, V gene, CDR3 protein. Expanded clones get a size class; other rows say once, few or many, or leave the size out.

clone size: many
V gene: TRBV2
CDR3 protein: ASSGGSPLNEQF

clone size: -
V gene: TRBV5-6
CDR3 protein: ASSPPGSGYT

clone size: many
V gene: TRBV7-3
CDR3 protein: VTRLAGVYEQY

clone size: few
V gene: TRBV15
CDR3 protein: ATSRDSPREGSYNEQF

clone size: few
V gene: TRBV7-2
CDR3 protein: ASSSPGHRNYGYT

clone size: -
V gene: TRBV19
CDR3 protein: ASSTYSGSGNQPQH

clone size: -
V gene: TRBV29-1
CDR3 protein: SVTQKGYEQY

clone size: -
V gene: TRBV9
CDR3 protein: ASSVLGGGYNEQF

clone size: many
V gene: TRBV7-9
CDR3 protein: ASSSGLAGVSYNEQF

clone size: -
V gene: TRBV29-1
CDR3 protein: SVAGGRGTDTQY

clone size: -
V gene: TRBV6-1
CDR3 protein: ASSVAGFVYEQY

clone size: -
V gene: TRBV5-6
CDR3 protein: ASSSAGSLLNTEAF

clone size: many
V gene: TRBV24-1
CDR3 protein: ATSDLGEAF

clone size: -
V gene: TRBV28
CDR3 protein: ASSFSDREWSPLH

clone size: many
V gene: TRBV28
CDR3 protein: ASALGAPNTDTQY

clone size: many
V gene: TRBV5-8
CDR3 protein: ASSFVRNTEAF

clone size: many
V gene: TRBV28
CDR3 protein: ASSYRGRGNTEAF

clone size: -
V gene: TRBV27
CDR3 protein: ASSPGAGTGIQPQH

clone size: -
V gene: TRBV27
CDR3 protein: ASSFWGQYNEQF

clone size: many
V gene: TRBV7-9
CDR3 protein: ASGLKGRGAYEQY

clone size: many
V gene: TRBV2
CDR3 protein: ASSTSNQPQH

clone size: -
V gene: TRBV5-1
CDR3 protein: ASSLGTGVAETQY

clone size: few
V gene: TRBV19
CDR3 protein: ASSAPTGGLETQY

clone size: few
V gene: TRBV10-1
CDR3 protein: ASSAGTGDYNEQF

clone size: -
V gene: TRBV2
CDR3 protein: ASSNYRETRGNEQF

clone size: many
V gene: TRBV7-2
CDR3 protein: ASSLGAASQETQY

clone size: many
V gene: TRBV5-4
CDR3 protein: ASSILAAGGTQY

clone size: many
V gene: TRBV7-3
CDR3 protein: ASSPPNGRHRGANVLT

clone size: many
V gene: TRBV12-3/TRBV12-4
CDR3 protein: ASSHDSGANVLT

clone size: few
V gene: TRBV20-1
CDR3 protein: SAQTGMSRSYNEQF

clone size: many
V gene: TRBV28
CDR3 protein: ASSYLAGDGETQY

clone size: many
V gene: TRBV12-3/TRBV12-4
CDR3 protein: ASSLARQTEAF

clone size: -
V gene: TRBV6-5
CDR3 protein: ASSFGQGRTNSNQPQH

clone size: many
V gene: TRBV7-9
CDR3 protein: ASSSPDRRGNEQF

clone size: many
V gene: TRBV7-2
CDR3 protein: ASSLVGTGNQPQH

clone size: few
V gene: TRBV6-1
CDR3 protein: ASSEQDRGFIGNERF

clone size: many
V gene: TRBV5-1
CDR3 protein: ASSHPGENTEAF

clone size: many
V gene: TRBV20-1
CDR3 protein: SALGRAVETQY

clone size: -
V gene: TRBV5-1
CDR3 protein: ASSLSGRIEQF

clone size: many
V gene: TRBV4-1
CDR3 protein: ASSQGRLAGVSYNEQF

clone size: many
V gene: TRBV7-9
CDR3 protein: ASSLSSYRDKPEQY

clone size: few
V gene: TRBV4-1
CDR3 protein: ASSLTENNQPQH

clone size: once
V gene: TRBV2
CDR3 protein: ASDLAGPYNEQF

clone size: many
V gene: TRBV12-3/TRBV12-4
CDR3 protein: ASARANTGELF

clone size: -
V gene: TRBV29-1
CDR3 protein: STGGARLKRNSPLH

clone size: -
V gene: TRBV10-2
CDR3 protein: ASSATWGGGDTEAF

clone size: -
V gene: TRBV6-1
CDR3 protein: ASRSGSYSNQPQH

clone size: few
V gene: TRBV12-3/TRBV12-4
CDR3 protein: ASTWTGPGNTIY

clone size: many
V gene: TRBV7-9
CDR3 protein: ASSLGDSTEAF

clone size: -
V gene: TRBV5-1
CDR3 protein: ASRPGGKPPYEQY

clone size: few
V gene: TRBV5-6
CDR3 protein: ASSLPTPAGDRNEQF

clone size: few
V gene: TRBV7-2
CDR3 protein: ASSYWTAYEQY

clone size: many
V gene: TRBV29-1
CDR3 protein: SVESRFGEQF

clone size: -
V gene: TRBV29-1
CDR3 protein: SVGHSLNTEAF